Each of the 8 T cell receptor beta chains below was sequenced from the same sample in a study of cytomegalovirus exposure and HLA in healthy donors (dated by TCRdb to the late 2010s). Libraries were built with the immunoSEQ multiplex PCR assay. For the multiplex PCR, a mixture combining 60 forward primers for TCR Vbeta segments and 13 reverse primers for TCR Jbeta segments was used. TCRdb holds this immuneACCESS table with in-frame rearrangements only. Some clones are missing; in checked studies, unresolved V genes explain under half, and the rest has no known cause. The sample profile shows roughly 80,000 clones; approximately 75% of them were found once. The ten top clones hold about 7% of the sample. The sample consisted of PBMCs. The source is a woman aged 35 to 49 in good health and CMV-seronegative.

The rearrangement joins TRBV27 to TRBJ2-5; no firm D call. This CDR3 spans 13 amino acids. The V gene's germline CDR1 is MNHEY and CDR2 SMNVEV (reference sequence). Trimming pared 5 bases from V and 1 base from J, leaving 8 bases between. The CDR3 loop reads CASSSRSQETQYF. The DNA for the CDR3 is TGTGCCAGCAGTAGTCGGAGCCAAGAGACCCAGTACTTC.

This clone was found a few times. This sequence joins TRBV7-9 and TRBJ1-6; D gene ambiguous. This CDR3 has 14 residues. Germline V gene sequence: CDR1 SEHNR, CDR2 FQNEAQ (reference sequence). The ends were cut back, 1 base at V and 11 bases at J, with 12 bases in the middle. The CDR3, as DNA: TGTGCCAGCAGCTTAGTGGGCGGGGAACCACCCCTCCACTTT. Its translation: CASSLVGGEPPLHF. Combining the CDR3 with reference TRBV7-9 and TRBJ1-6 gives the whole variable domain DTGVSQNPRHKITKRGQNVTFRCDPISEHNRLYWYRQTLGQGPEFLTYFQNEAQLEKSRLLSDRFSAERPKGSFSTLEIQRTEQGDSAMYLCASSLVGGEPPLHFGNGTRLTVT.

This clone appeared a few times. J is TRBJ2-2 and V is TRBV29-1, with D tentatively TRBD1 (6 bases). Germline assignment: CDR1 SQVTM and CDR2 ANQGSEA. V was clipped by 0 bases and J by 6 bases, with 11 bases between them. This CDR3 has 14 residues. The CDR3 protein is CSVEEGTMAGELFF. CDR3 DNA sequence: TGCAGCGTTGAAGAAGGGACAATGGCCGGGGAGCTGTTTTTT.

V is TRBV2 and J is TRBJ2-3, with 8 bases lining up with TRBD1. Per germline, CDR1 SNHLY and CDR2 FYNNEI. Trimming took 6 bases from V and 2 from J; bases not matched to a gene: 7. The CDR3 extends over 15 amino acids. CDR3 nucleotide sequence: TGTGCCAGCAGGGTCAGGGGGCTCACCACAGATACGCAGTATTTT. It encodes CASRVRGLTTDTQYF.

V gene TRBV19 combines with J gene TRBJ1-6; D is undetermined. The V gene lost 5 bases and the J gene lost 9 bases, with 14 bases spanning the gap. The CDR3 extends over 14 amino acids. Germline V gives CDR1 LNHDA, CDR2 SQIVND (reference sequence). The CDR3 DNA reads as TGTGCCAGTAGTCCAGGAATGGGTGCTTCACCCCTCCACTTT. This encodes CASSPGMGASPLHF.

This clone was detected only once. This chain links TRBV2 with TRBJ2-7; weak D call: TRBD1 (5 bases). CDR1 is SNHLY, CDR2 FYNNEI, per germline. This CDR3 region has 15 residues. Trimming shortened V by 3 bases and J by 0 bases, and 12 bases separated the two germline ends. The CDR3 loop reads CASSDGWGSSYEQYF. CDR3 coding DNA: TGTGCCAGCAGTGATGGGTGGGGCTCCTCCTACGAGCAGTACTTC.

The V gene is TRBV6-1, the J gene TRBJ2-2; TRBD2 matches 7 bases. From germline, CDR1 is MNHNS and CDR2 SASEGT. With V trimmed by 8 bases and J by 7 bases, 10 bases remained unmatched. This CDR3 has 14 amino acids. CDR3 in amino acids: CASQLTGGSGELFF. The CDR3 DNA follows: TGTGCCAGCCAATTGACCGGGGGGAGCGGGGAGCTGTTTTTT.

This clone came up once. This chain uses TRBV19 with TRBJ2-1, with TRBD2 matching 10 bases. The V gene's germline CDR1 is LNHDA and CDR2 SQIVND (reference sequence). This CDR3 is 15 amino acids long. The V and J ends lost 9 bases and 10 bases, in that order; junction bases with no gene match: 15. CDR3 DNA: TGTGCCAGCACCATAGCGGGAGGCGATTTTTGGGAGCAGTTCTTC. As protein: CASTIAGGDFWEQFF. Variable domain in full (rest from reference TRBV19 and TRBJ2-1): DGGITQSPKYLFRKEGQNVTLSCEQNLNHDAMYWYRQDPGQGLRLIYYSQIVNDFQKGDIAEGYSVSREKKESFPLTVTSAQKNPTAFYLCASTIAGGDFWEQFFGPGTRLTVL.